This T cell receptor beta chain comes out of a study of human T cells and chemical hapten exposure. V dropped 2 bases and J dropped 6; count of bases not matched to a gene: 2. CDR1 SGHTA and CDR2 FQGNSA come from the germline V gene. The CDR3 is 14 amino acids. Each CDR3 protein is one row after TCRdb ran MiXCR on the RACE reads. This table has some 380,000 distinct CDR3 sequences, approximately 5.1% appearing once. Time point meaning: patch test 1, 2 weeks after DPC sensitization. Treatment of the sample: therapeutic diphenylcyclopropenone sensitization with weekly scalp DPC. The chain is built from TRBV7-2 and TRBJ2-7, with 12 nucleotides matching TRBD2. The specimen comprised whole blood, sampled in connection with sensitization to the hapten diphenylcyclopropenone (DPC). This clonotype originated in a woman in her 50s with alopecia areata. Some clones in this sample may be carry-over from other donors' samples. The CDR3 DNA reads as TGTGCCAGCAGCTTAACTAGCGGGAGGTTCGAGCAGTACTTC. It encodes CASSLTSGRFEQYF.